The clone carrying this T cell receptor beta chain was detected many times. Its antigen is unidentified. At one end the junction does not follow the germline gene, possibly because of a read error. The data stem from a study of T-cell reconstitution after alpha-beta-depleted transplantation in children. Regarding the study as a whole: Diversity of TCRbeta at day 60 was high in some patients, arising from surviving recipient T cells and thymic progenitors. Reportedly, roughly two months post-transplant, alpha-beta T cells arose from several hundred expanded graft clones. T-cell counts and diversity at one year post-transplant came mainly from newly produced T cells.

Unique molecular identifiers were incorporated during preparation of the TCRbeta library. TCRdb re-analysed the PCR reads in MiXCR, keeping a single row per CDR3 protein. The sample shows hundreds of thousands of distinct CDR3 sequences, 23% of them seen only once. The CDR3 covers 13 residues. The receptor's source is a boy under two years old who had a stem cell transplant for acute myeloid leukemia, so the T cells may come from the graft donor. The chain carries TRBV12-3 or TRBV12-4 and TRBJ1-5; D is perhaps TRBD1 (6 bases). Source: PBMCs, mostly from graft donor cells, taken 360 days after TCRalphabeta/CD19-depleted stem cell transplant. The CDR3 region has the DNA TGTGCCAGCAAACGACAGGTCAATCATCCCCAGCATTTT. Protein: CASKRQVNHPQHF.